A single sample is the source of the 17 T cell receptor beta chains below, sequenced in a study of regulatory T cells in long-lasting Graves disease. The time point is: persistent/refractory GD, antithyroid drugs over 5 years with positive TRAb. PBMCs were the source of the RNA used for TCR sequencing. HTBI primers from iRepertoire and Arm-PCR of CDR3 regions yielded the TCR beta libraries. TCRdb re-called the multiplex PCR reads through MiXCR, storing one row per CDR3 protein. The sample lists some 300,000 distinct CDR3 sequences; 22% were seen once. The input for sequencing was peripheral blood mononuclear cells (PBMCs), taken when the disease was refractory, from a patient treated with antithyroid drugs. Every receptor here comes from a female donor with Graves disease.

There are many counts of this clonotype. The rearrangement joins TRBV24-1 to TRBJ1-4, with D possibly matching TRBD1 (6 bases). This CDR3 has 12 residues. V gave up 5 bases and J gave up 8 bases, with 8 bases separating them. Per germline, CDR1 KGHDR and CDR2 SFDVKD. In DNA, the CDR3 is TGTGCCACCAGTGCCGGGACAGAAAAACTGTTTTTT. Translation gives CATSAGTEKLFF.

The CDR3 spells CASSFIWEHYEQFF. DNA for the CDR3: TGTGCCAGCAGTTTCATCTGGGAGCACTACGAGCAGTTCTTC. The chain joins TRBV28 to TRBJ2-1, with D possibly matching TRBD2 (5 bases). Deletions cut 3 bases from V and 10 bases from J, with 16 bases between. Germline V gene sequence: CDR1 MDHEN, CDR2 SYDVKM. The CDR3 totals 14 residues.

V usage is TRBV5-1 and J usage is TRBJ2-2; no definite D call. V was cut by 4 bases and J by 6 bases, with 16 bases left in between. Looked up from germline, CDR1 is SGHRS and CDR2 is YFSETQ. This CDR3 comprises 15 residues. Written as DNA, the CDR3 is TGCGCCAGCAGCGACTCGGGCACCATTCCCGGGGAGCTGTTTTTT. Translation gives CASSDSGTIPGELFF.

The table lists this clonotype with many counts. The rearrangement links TRBV28 to TRBJ2-5; a possible D gene is TRBD1 (6 bases). The V and J ends lost 8 bases and 5 bases respectively, with 12 bases between them. The CDR3 runs to 12 residues. CDR1 MDHEN and CDR2 SYDVKM come from the germline V gene. The CDR3 DNA sequence: TGTGCCAGCGCACAGGGTTCGGAGACCCAGTACTTC. This encodes CASAQGSETQYF. Complete variable domain (other parts from reference TRBV28 and TRBJ2-5): DVKVTQSSRYLVKRTGEKVFLECVQDMDHENMFWYRQDPGLGLRLIYFSYDVKMKEKGDIPEGYSVSREKKERFSLILESASTNQTSMYLCASAQGSETQYFGPGTRLLVL.

In this sample, this clonotype turned up many times. V gene TRBV2 combines with J gene TRBJ2-7, with a tentative D call TRBD1 (6 bases). The CDR3 totals 12 residues. Trimming stripped 6 bases from V and 6 bases from J, with 12 bases between. Germline CDR1 reads SNHLY; CDR2 reads FYNNEI. In nucleotides, the CDR3 is TGTGCCAGCAGCCAACAGGGAACCGAGCAGTACTTC. Translated: CASSQQGTEQYF.

This clonotype was recorded at least ten times. The gene calls are TRBV28 and TRBJ1-2; D remains unclear. V lost 10 bases and J 4 bases, leaving 19 bases between the germline ends. Germline lookup yields CDR1 MDHEN and CDR2 SYDVKM. CDR3 length equals 14 residues. CDR3 coding DNA: TGTGCCATTGGCGAGGGAGCCCGAACCTATGGCTACACCTTC. Translation gives CAIGEGARTYGYTF.

The chain links TRBV10-3 to TRBJ1-1, with D possibly being TRBD1 (6 bases). The V and J ends lost 11 bases and 1 base respectively, with 14 bases between them. This CDR3 is 13 amino acids long. CDR1 and CDR2 (germline): ENHRY, SYGVKD. CDR3 coding DNA: TGTGCCGTCAAACAGGGAACGAACACTGAAGCTTTCTTT. Translated: CAVKQGTNTEAFF.

This clonotype was detected a few times. This sequence joins TRBV4-1 and TRBJ1-2; a weak D match, TRBD1 (5 bases). This CDR3 is built from 16 residues. V was clipped by 6 bases and J by 7 bases, with 24 bases between them. Germline lookup yields CDR1 MGHRA and CDR2 YSYEKL. In DNA form, the CDR3 reads TGCGCCAGCAGTCTGATCGGAGGGGAAAAGAGGGGTGGCTACACCTTC. As protein: CASSLIGGEKRGGYTF.

This chain links TRBV6-5 with TRBJ2-2; TRBD2 matches at 11 bases. Trimming at V came to 3 bases and at J to 6 bases, leaving 3 bases not matched to a gene. Germline V gene sequence: CDR1 MNHEY, CDR2 SVGAGI. This CDR3 region has 15 residues. DNA of the CDR3: TGTGCCAGCAGTTATAGCGGGAGGGCCCCCGGGGAGCTGTTTTTT. Protein sequence: CASSYSGRAPGELFF.

As to this clonotype: This may arise from a read error, as a much more abundant clone is one base away. CDR3 DNA sequence: TGTGCCAGCCGTTTATCGTCCAGCTATGGCTACACCTTC. Its translation: CASRLSSSYGYTF. This chain uses TRBV27 with TRBJ1-2, with D unclear. CDR3 length: 13 amino acids. Germline CDR1 is MNHEY and CDR2 is SMNVEV (reference sequence).

The chain recombines TRBV20-1 with TRBJ2-5, with 9 bases that match TRBD2. The CDR3 has 12 amino acids. The V gene end was trimmed by 3 bases and the J gene end by 5 bases; junction bases not matched to a gene: 1. Germline CDR1 and CDR2: DFQATT and SNEGSKA (reference sequence). In DNA, the CDR3 is TGCAGTGCTAGGACTAGCGGTGAGACCCAGTACTTC. This gives the protein CSARTSGETQYF.

This clonotype was picked up a small number of times. The chain has TRBV2 and TRBJ1-1; D is unclear. The ends were cut back, 4 bases at V and 2 bases at J, with 11 bases in the middle. The CDR3 totals 14 residues. Germline lookup yields CDR1 SNHLY and CDR2 FYNNEI. CDR3: CASSVIEINTEAFF. The CDR3 DNA reads TGTGCCAGCAGTGTTATAGAGATTAACACTGAAGCTTTCTTT.

This clonotype occurred many times. The chain joins TRBV7-2 to TRBJ1-4; D perhaps matches TRBD1 (6 bases). CDR3 length: 14 residues. Trimming stripped 5 bases from V and 6 bases from J, with 13 bases between. In germline, CDR1 is SGHTA, CDR2 FQGNSA. CDR3 in amino acids: CASSLDRFDEKLFF. CDR3 in DNA: TGTGCCAGCAGCCTAGACAGGTTCGATGAAAAACTGTTTTTT.

This clonotype was counted ten times or more. The chain couples TRBV7-2 to TRBJ2-7, with D perhaps being TRBD1 or TRBD2 (5 bases each). Germline V gene lookup returns CDR1 SGHTA and CDR2 FQGNSA. The V end lost 3 bases, the J end lost 5 bases, and 14 bases lay between the germline ends. CDR3 length: 14 residues. In DNA, the CDR3 is TGTGCCAGCAGCTTCCATATGTCGGGACACGAGCAGTACTTC. Protein sequence: CASSFHMSGHEQYF. The entire variable domain, with the rest obtained from reference TRBV7-2 and TRBJ2-7, is as follows: GAGVSQSPSNKVTEKGKDVELRCDPISGHTALYWYRQSLGQGLEFLIYFQGNSAPDKSGLPSDRFSAERTGGSVSTLTIQRTQQEDSAVYLCASSFHMSGHEQYFGPGTRLTVT.

The chain has TRBV28 and TRBJ1-4; D might be TRBD1 (6 bases). The CDR3 sequence is 12 residues long. Trimming pared 9 bases from V and 4 bases from J, leaving 9 bases between. CDR1 and CDR2 from the germline V gene are MDHEN and SYDVKM. The CDR3 coding sequence is TGTGCCAGTACAGGGAATAATGAAAAACTGTTTTTT. Amino acids: CASTGNNEKLFF.

This clonotype was found a few times. This rearrangement joins TRBV7-9 to TRBJ1-5, with a possible D match to TRBD1 (5 bases). From germline, CDR1 is SEHNR and CDR2 FQNEAQ (reference sequence). V was clipped by 5 bases and J by 5 bases, with 16 bases between them. This CDR3 spans 15 amino acids. The CDR3 sequence: CASSPAGGLDQPQHF. The CDR3 region has the DNA TGTGCCAGCAGCCCTGCCGGGGGATTGGATCAGCCCCAGCATTTT.

In this sample, this clonotype turned up a few times. V usage is TRBV7-2 and J usage is TRBJ2-7; D uncertain. Germline CDR1 reads SGHTA; CDR2 reads FQGNSA. V lost 3 bases, J lost 4 bases, and 19 bases lay in between. The length of the CDR3 is 16 residues. CDR3 sequence reads: CASSFGFSPGTYEQYF. The CDR3 DNA sequence: TGTGCCAGCAGCTTCGGGTTCTCCCCCGGCACTTACGAGCAGTACTTC. Full variable domain (outside the CDR3, taken from reference TRBV7-2 and TRBJ2-7): GAGVSQSPSNKVTEKGKDVELRCDPISGHTALYWYRQSLGQGLEFLIYFQGNSAPDKSGLPSDRFSAERTGGSVSTLTIQRTQQEDSAVYLCASSFGFSPGTYEQYFGPGTRLTVT.